The entry below describes one TCR beta chain. Its antigen is currently unknown. The protocol was immunoSEQ multiplex PCR, while the TCRdb copy is restricted to in-frame clones and leaves out a portion. The data show about 100,000 clones, more than 85% seen once. The sample originates from a study of siplizumab effects on memory and regulatory T cells. Study results and limitations: Siplizumab, the agent tested, significantly reduced alloreactive sequences traceable to unstimulated CD4+ memory cells.

Looked up from germline, CDR1 is MNHEY and CDR2 is SVGAGI. The CDR3 consists of 14 residues. V lost 3 bases and J 0 bases, leaving 8 bases between the germline ends. The genes are TRBV6-5 and TRBJ1-1, with a tentative D call TRBD1 (5 bases). The receptor was derived from a human donor in good health. Some clones in this sample may be carry-over from other donors' samples. The sequenced sample consisted of CD4+ T cells sorted from blood. CDR3 amino acids: CASSYRDLNTEAFF. DNA for the CDR3: TGTGCCAGCAGTTATCGGGACCTGAACACTGAAGCTTTCTTT.